This passage covers 21 T cell receptor beta chains from one sample sequenced in a study of cytomegalovirus exposure and HLA in healthy donors. This PCR relied on a set of 60 Vbeta primers and 13 Jbeta primers. Profiled with immunoSEQ multiplex PCR; TCRdb holds only in-frame clones, not every one. The sample includes about 140,000 clones, about 76% seen only once; the top ten take approximately 4%. The specimen was PBMCs. Receptors were obtained from a man younger than 35 in good health and CMV-seronegative.

CDR3 sequence: CASSSGLAGVIEQYF. As DNA, the CDR3 is TGTGCCAGCAGTTCTGGACTAGCGGGAGTAATTGAGCAGTACTTC. The chain couples TRBV27 to TRBJ2-7; 13 bases match TRBD2. The CDR3 extends over 15 amino acids. Germline loops: CDR1 MNHEY, CDR2 SMNVEV (reference sequence). V lost 4 bases to trimming and J lost 7 bases; unmatched junction nucleotides: 7.

The V gene is TRBV5-4, the J gene TRBJ2-2; TRBD2 agrees at 10 bases. With V trimmed by 4 bases and J by 1 base, 7 bases remained unmatched. The germline CDR1 and CDR2 sequences are SGHNT and YYREEE (reference sequence). This CDR3 is built from 17 residues. The CDR3 is CASSVSTSGMNTGELFF. CDR3 DNA sequence: TGTGCCAGCAGCGTGAGTACTAGCGGGATGAACACCGGGGAGCTGTTTTTT.

The chain recombines TRBV18 with TRBJ1-1; tentative D call: TRBD1 (6 bases). The CDR3 loop spans 15 amino acids. V was cut by 3 bases and J by 1 base, with 12 bases left in between. Germline CDR1 is KGHSH and CDR2 is LQKENI. The CDR3 spells CASSPAGVKNTEAFF. CDR3 nucleotides: TGTGCCAGCTCACCGGCAGGGGTCAAGAACACTGAAGCTTTCTTT.

CDR3 in DNA: TGTGCCAGCAGTTACCGCAGAGGGCCCCAGCATTTT. It codes for CASSYRRGPQHF. This chain links TRBV6-5 with TRBJ1-5; unclear D gene. Looked up from germline, CDR1 is MNHEY and CDR2 is SVGAGI. Trimming removed 2 bases from V and 9 bases from J, with 8 bases in between. The CDR3 loop spans 12 amino acids.

The chain couples TRBV7-2 to TRBJ2-7, with TRBD1 matching over 7 bases. The CDR3 length is 16 residues. V gave up 1 base and J gave up 5 bases; unmatched junction bases: 11. Germline CDR1 and CDR2: SGHTA and FQGNSA. CDR3 DNA: TGTGCCAGCAGCTTAGGTGACCCAACAGGGGCACACGAGCAGTACTTC. This gives the protein CASSLGDPTGAHEQYF.

This sequence joins TRBV6-1 and TRBJ2-7, with D unclear. This CDR3 region has 15 residues. V was cut by 3 bases and J by 2 bases, with 14 bases left in between. CDR1 is MNHNS, CDR2 SASEGT, per germline. For the CDR3, the DNA is TGTGCCAGCAGTGACGCGTTCGGAGTTACCTACGAGCAGTACTTC. Amino acid sequence: CASSDAFGVTYEQYF.

This clone was counted a single time. This chain uses TRBV2 with TRBJ1-6; the match to TRBD1 covers 10 bases. Germline V gene sequence: CDR1 SNHLY, CDR2 FYNNEI. V trimming: 6 bases; J trimming: 7 bases; junction bases outside the gene matches: 3. The CDR3 is 14 residues long. The CDR3 reads CASSGQGDNSPLHF. The CDR3, as DNA: TGTGCCAGCAGCGGACAGGGGGACAATTCACCCCTCCACTTT.

The J gene is TRBJ1-4, the V gene TRBV1; no check of the table's D call, TRBD1, against the DNA was made. TRBV1 corresponds to a pseudogene. CDR3 size: 22 residues. The CDR3 coding sequence is TGCACCAGCAGCCAAGAAGGCGGGTATTTAGTTCGTAGGGGGCCAACTAATGAAAAACTGTTTTTT. This sequence encodes CTSSQEGGYLVRRGPTNEKLFF.

This sequence joins TRBV6-6 and TRBJ2-7; a weak D match, TRBD2 (6 bases). V was cut by 5 bases and J by 2 bases, with 16 bases left in between. The CDR3 spans 15 residues. Germline assignment: CDR1 MNHNY and CDR2 SVGAGI (reference sequence). This chain's CDR3 is CASSQTGTLTYEQYF. The CDR3 region has the DNA TGTGCCAGCAGTCAAACCGGGACTCTAACCTACGAGCAGTACTTC.

The chain is built from TRBV7-9 and TRBJ2-1; 9 bases are shared with TRBD2. CDR3 length equals 17 residues. Germline V gives CDR1 SEHNR, CDR2 FQNEAQ (reference sequence). J lost 8 bases, V lost 5 bases, and 16 bases had no gene match. The CDR3, as DNA: TGTGCCAGCAGCCGTAGAATAGCGGGAGCTCAGATTCATGAGCAGTTCTTC. Translated: CASSRRIAGAQIHEQFF.

The rearrangement uses TRBV19 and TRBJ2-7, with TRBD1 matching over 9 bases. V lost 4 bases to trimming and J lost 0 bases; unmatched junction nucleotides: 1. Germline CDR1 and CDR2: LNHDA and SQIVND (reference sequence). This CDR3 region has 14 residues. The CDR3 loop is CASSRTGVSYEQYF. As DNA, the CDR3 is TGTGCCAGTAGTAGGACAGGGGTCTCCTACGAGCAGTACTTC.

The J gene is TRBJ2-1, the V gene TRBV2, with 7 bases identical to TRBD1. V lost 7 bases, J lost 7 bases, and 10 bases stayed unmatched. Per the germline V gene, CDR1 is SNHLY and CDR2 is FYNNEI. CDR3 length: 14 residues. Written as DNA, the CDR3 is TGTGCCAGCACTTCCGAGACAGGGTTGAATGAGCAGTTCTTC. This translates into CASTSETGLNEQFF.

This chain links TRBV9 with TRBJ2-2; 9 bases fit TRBD2. Germline V gene data show CDR1 as SGDLS and CDR2 as YYNGEE. CDR3 size: 17 residues. The junction had 10 bases not matched to a gene; V was cut back by 2 bases and J by 5 bases. CDR3: CASSVRPASGITGELFF. CDR3 coding DNA: TGTGCCAGCAGCGTCCGCCCGGCTAGCGGGATTACCGGGGAGCTGTTTTTT.

This chain connects TRBV7-3 to TRBJ2-6; no reliable D call. The CDR3 is made up of 15 amino acids. From germline, CDR1 is SGHTA and CDR2 FQGTGA. Trimming stripped 6 bases from V and 1 base from J, with 10 bases between. The CDR3 loop reads CASSVRQSGANVLTF. In nucleotides, the CDR3 is TGTGCCAGCAGTGTGCGGCAGTCTGGGGCCAACGTCCTGACTTTC.

The rearrangement uses TRBV6-5 and TRBJ2-7, with 8 bases lining up with TRBD2. The germline V gene has CDR1 MNHEY and CDR2 SVGAGI. The CDR3 runs 16 residues. The trim removed 0 bases at V and 3 bases at J, leaving 7 bases unmatched. The CDR3 coding sequence is TGTGCCAGCAGTTACTCGACCGGGGGGGTTTACTACGAGCAGTACTTC. Residues: CASSYSTGGVYYEQYF.

This chain connects TRBV6-5 to TRBJ2-5; 7 bases are a match to TRBD1. V shed 6 bases and J 4 bases; nucleotides not matched to a gene: 8. This CDR3 contains 14 residues. CDR1 is MNHEY, CDR2 SVGAGI, per germline. CDR3 residues: CASSYRGYRETQYF. CDR3 nucleotide sequence: TGTGCCAGCAGCTACAGGGGTTATCGAGAGACCCAGTACTTC.

The rearrangement joins TRBV5-6 to TRBJ2-2; D might be TRBD2 (5 bases). The CDR3 is made up of 16 amino acids. From germline, CDR1 is SGHDT and CDR2 YYEEEE. Trimming stripped 1 base from V and 1 base from J, with 11 bases between. CDR3 amino acids: CASSLFAGQNTGELFF. The CDR3 nucleotides are TGTGCCAGCAGCTTGTTTGCGGGCCAGAACACCGGGGAGCTGTTTTTT. Full variable domain (rest looked up from reference TRBV5-6 and TRBJ2-2): DAGVTQSPTHLIKTRGQQVTLRCSPKSGHDTVSWYQQALGQGPQFIFQYYEEEERQRGNFPDRFSGHQFPNYSSELNVNALLLGDSALYLCASSLFAGQNTGELFFGEGSRLTVL.

The chain joins TRBV27 to TRBJ2-3; TRBD2 matches 7 bases. The CDR3 has 14 amino acids. V lost 6 bases, J lost 6 bases, and 9 bases stayed unmatched. Germline-derived CDR1 and CDR2 are MNHEY and SMNVEV (reference sequence). DNA for the CDR3: TGTGCCAGCAGCCCCTCCGCGGGGGTGGATACGCAGTATTTT. Protein product: CASSPSAGVDTQYF.

This clone turned up a few times. This chain links TRBV13 with TRBJ1-2, with 10 bases aligning to TRBD1. The junction had 0 bases not matched to a gene; V was cut back by 0 bases and J by 8 bases. The CDR3 sequence is 13 residues long. Germline CDR1 reads PRHDT; CDR2 reads FYEKMQ (reference sequence). CDR3 sequence (DNA): TGTGCCAGCAGCTTAGGGACAGGGGGCGGCTACACCTTC. Encoded protein: CASSLGTGGGYTF.

Only one count was recorded for this clone. V is TRBV7-6 and J is TRBJ1-4; 8 bases align to TRBD1. Germline assignment: CDR1 SGHVS and CDR2 FNYEAQ. V lost 5 bases, J lost 5 bases, and 7 bases stayed unmatched. The CDR3 contains 15 residues. The CDR3 here is CASSPPGQENEKLFF. CDR3 DNA: TGTGCCAGCAGCCCCCCGGGACAGGAGAATGAAAAACTGTTTTTT.

The CDR3 loop reads CASSRLAASSTDTQYF. In DNA form, the CDR3 reads TGTGCCAGCAGCCGACTAGCGGCCTCTAGCACAGATACGCAGTATTTT. V and J are TRBV7-9 and TRBJ2-3; 9 nucleotides line up with TRBD2. The germline gives CDR1 SEHNR, CDR2 FQNEAQ (reference sequence). V was clipped by 5 bases and J by 0 bases; unmatched bases: 6. The CDR3 is 16 residues long.